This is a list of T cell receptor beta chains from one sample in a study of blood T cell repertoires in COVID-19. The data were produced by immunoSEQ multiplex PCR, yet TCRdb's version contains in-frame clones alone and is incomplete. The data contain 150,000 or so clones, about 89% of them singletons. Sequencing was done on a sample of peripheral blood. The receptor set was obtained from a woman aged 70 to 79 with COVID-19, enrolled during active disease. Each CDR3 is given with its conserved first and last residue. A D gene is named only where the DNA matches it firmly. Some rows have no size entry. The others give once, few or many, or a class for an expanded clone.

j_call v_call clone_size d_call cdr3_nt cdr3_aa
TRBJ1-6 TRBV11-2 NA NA TGTGCCAGCAGCTTGACGGACTCTAATTCACCCCTCCACTTT CASSLTDSNSPLHF
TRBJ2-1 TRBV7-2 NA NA TGTGCCAGCAGCCCCCCCTCGTTAAATGAGCAGTTCTTC CASSPPSLNEQFF
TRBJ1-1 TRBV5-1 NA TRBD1 TGCGCCAGCAGCGGGCAGGGGGGAGCTTTCTTT CASSGQGGAFF
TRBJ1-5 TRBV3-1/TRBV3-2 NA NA TGTGCCAGCAGCCCCAATGGCAGGTGGGATCAGCCCCAGCATTTT CASSPNGRWDQPQHF
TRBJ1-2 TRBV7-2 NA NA TGTGCCAGCAGCTTCGAGGCGGTTTATGGCTACACCTTC CASSFEAVYGYTF
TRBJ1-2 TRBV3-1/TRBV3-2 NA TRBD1 TGTGCCAGCAGCCAACTGGACAGGGGGCTTGGCGGCTATGGCTACACCTTC CASSQLDRGLGGYGYTF
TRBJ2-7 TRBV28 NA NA TGTGCCAGCAGCAGCCGCCAGGGTTTCTACGAGCAGTACTTC CASSSRQGFYEQYF
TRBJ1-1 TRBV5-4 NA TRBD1 TGTGCCAGCAGCCCGTCGACAGGGGCGGAGAACACTGAAGCTTTCTTT CASSPSTGAENTEAFF
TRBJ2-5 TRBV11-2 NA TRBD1 TGTGCCAGCAGCTTAACAGGGGAAGAGACCCAGTACTTC CASSLTGEETQYF
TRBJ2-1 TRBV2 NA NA TGTGCCAGCATCCCCGACAGGAATGAGCAGTTCTTC CASIPDRNEQFF
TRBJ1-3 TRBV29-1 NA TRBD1 TGCAGCGTGGAGGGACAGGGAATAAGCTCTGGAAACACCATATATTTT CSVEGQGISSGNTIYF
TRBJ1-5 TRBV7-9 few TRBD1 TGTGCCAGCAGCGCCGGGACAGACCCTTGGACCCAGCATTTT CASSAGTDPWTQHF
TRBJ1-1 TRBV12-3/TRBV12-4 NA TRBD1 TGTGCCAGCACCGCTGTGAGGGGGCCAGCTTTCTTT CASTAVRGPAFF
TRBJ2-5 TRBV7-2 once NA TGTGCCAGCAGCACCGCGATGTCGGAGACCCAGTACTTC CASSTAMSETQYF
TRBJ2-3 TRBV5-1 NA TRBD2 TGCGCCAGCAGCGCGACTAGCGGGGGGGCCGCAGATACGCAGTATTTT CASSATSGGAADTQYF
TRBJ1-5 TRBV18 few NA TGTGCCAGCTCACCAGTCCCTGGCGGAGGCCCCAATCAGCCCCAGCATTTT CASSPVPGGGPNQPQHF
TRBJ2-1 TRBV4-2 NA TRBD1 TGTGCCAGCAGCCCCACCGGGACAGGGGCCTACAATGAGCAGTTCTTC CASSPTGTGAYNEQFF
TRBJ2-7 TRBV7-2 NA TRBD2 TGTGCCAGCAGCGCGACGGGAGCGGGGGCCCTCTACGAGCAGTACTTC CASSATGAGALYEQYF
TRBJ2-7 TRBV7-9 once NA TGTGCCAGCAGCTTAGATGTTGGGGGGAGCGAGCAGTACTTC CASSLDVGGSEQYF
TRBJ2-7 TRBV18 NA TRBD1 TGTGCCAGCGCCGGGAGGACAGGGGGGGTAAGCGAGCAGTACTTC CASAGRTGGVSEQYF
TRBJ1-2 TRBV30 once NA TGTGCCTGGGCCCCTCTAGGACAGAAAAAAACTAACTATGGCTACACCTTC CAWAPLGQKKTNYGYTF
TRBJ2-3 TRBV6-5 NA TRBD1 TGTGCCAGCAGTACCCCCGGGACAGGAAGAGATACGCAGTATTTT CASSTPGTGRDTQYF
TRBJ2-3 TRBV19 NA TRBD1 TGTGCCAGTCGGAGACAGGGTATCACAGATACGCAGTATTTT CASRRQGITDTQYF
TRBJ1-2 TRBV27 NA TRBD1 TGTGCCAGCAGTCCTCGACAGGGCTTTAACTATGGCTACACCTTC CASSPRQGFNYGYTF
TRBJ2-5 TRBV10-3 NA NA TGTGCCATCAGAAGGGGGCGGGACGAGGGGGCCCAGTACTTC CAIRRGRDEGAQYF
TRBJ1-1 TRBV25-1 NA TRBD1 TGTGCCAGCAGTGGGACAGGGAGGGGGACTGAAGCTTTCTTT CASSGTGRGTEAFF
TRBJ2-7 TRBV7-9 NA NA TGTGCCAGCAGCTTAACTAACTCCTACGAGCAGTACTTC CASSLTNSYEQYF